This T cell receptor (beta chain) was identified in a study of blood T cells in healthy people across ages. Healthy Caucasians from Russia aged about 6 to 90 served as donors. Germline CDR1 and CDR2: LGHNA and YNFKEQ. CDR3 length: 13 amino acids. Sample-barcoded 5' priming and a J-beta primer mix drove a second PCR of about 6 to 12 cycles. TCRdb re-called the 5' RACE reads through MiXCR, storing one row per CDR3 protein. The sample carries 650,000 to 800,000 distinct CDR3 sequences, roughly 44% recorded once. As for this clonotype: Germline is not matched at one junction end, which may reflect a read error.

The sequence derives from a man in his sixties in good health. V is TRBV4-2 and J is TRBJ2-3; D not certain. The sample comprised blood. The CDR3 coding sequence is TGTGCCAGCAGCCAGCGGACGCGAGATGCGCAGTATTTT. Translated: CASSQRTRDAQYF.